The 3 T cell receptor beta chains presented below share a single source sample, sequenced in a study of blood T cell repertoires in COVID-19. Assay: immunoSEQ multiplex PCR; the TCRdb copy retains only in-frame clones and omits some. Among around 700,000 clones listed, 85% to 90% were seen once. The sequenced sample was peripheral blood. The receptors were gathered from a woman between 18 and 30 years old with acute or convalescent COVID-19.

The genes are TRBV19 and TRBJ1-4; 8 bases line up with TRBD1. The CDR3 has 14 amino acids. The V segment lost 4 bases and the J segment 8 bases; nucleotides outside the gene matches: 6. Germline lookup yields CDR1 LNHDA and CDR2 SQIVND (reference sequence). The CDR3 coding sequence is TGTGCCAGTAGTACCAGGGGGCCTGGGGAAAAACTGTTTTTT. As protein: CASSTRGPGEKLFF.

This sequence joins TRBV10-3 and TRBJ2-3, with D possibly TRBD2 on 5 matching bases. Per germline, CDR1 ENHRY and CDR2 SYGVKD. Trimming cost V 10 bases and J 0 bases, with 17 bases left between them. The CDR3 is 15 amino acids. The CDR3 here is CATLGPSTSTDTQYF. The CDR3 nucleotides read TGTGCCACACTAGGGCCCTCCACCAGCACAGATACGCAGTATTTT.

The chain couples TRBV9 to TRBJ1-2; 9 bases match TRBD1. Germline loops: CDR1 SGDLS, CDR2 YYNGEE. The CDR3 spans 17 residues. The junction had 12 bases not matched to a gene; V was cut back by 3 bases and J by 3 bases. The CDR3 loop reads CASSGGGRDRVDYGYTF. CDR3 nucleotide sequence: TGTGCCAGCAGCGGTGGGGGGAGGGACAGGGTGGACTATGGCTACACCTTC.